This T cell receptor beta chain was identified in a study of T cells after yellow fever vaccination. Study outcomes and limitations: Secondary responses were weaker yet peaked faster, day 5 versus 15.

Germline V CDR1 and CDR2: SSHAT, FNYEAQ (reference sequence). The CDR3 has 15 residues. This clonotype was found a few times. Its specificity is not known. One end of the junction fails to match germline, which may point to a read error. TCRdb re-called the 5' RACE reads through MiXCR, storing one row per CDR3 protein. The sample records under 500,000 distinct CDR3 sequences, around a sixth being singletons. Sequenced here: PBMCs, sampled before the yellow fever booster vaccination. The receptor comes from a man younger than 30 who received the YFV17D yellow fever vaccine. The chain couples TRBV7-7 to TRBJ2-1; D gene unclear. This CDR3 reads CASSLVVGPYNEQFF. In nucleotides, the CDR3 is TGTGCTAGCAGCTTAGTTGTTGGACCCTACAATGAGCAGTTCTTC.